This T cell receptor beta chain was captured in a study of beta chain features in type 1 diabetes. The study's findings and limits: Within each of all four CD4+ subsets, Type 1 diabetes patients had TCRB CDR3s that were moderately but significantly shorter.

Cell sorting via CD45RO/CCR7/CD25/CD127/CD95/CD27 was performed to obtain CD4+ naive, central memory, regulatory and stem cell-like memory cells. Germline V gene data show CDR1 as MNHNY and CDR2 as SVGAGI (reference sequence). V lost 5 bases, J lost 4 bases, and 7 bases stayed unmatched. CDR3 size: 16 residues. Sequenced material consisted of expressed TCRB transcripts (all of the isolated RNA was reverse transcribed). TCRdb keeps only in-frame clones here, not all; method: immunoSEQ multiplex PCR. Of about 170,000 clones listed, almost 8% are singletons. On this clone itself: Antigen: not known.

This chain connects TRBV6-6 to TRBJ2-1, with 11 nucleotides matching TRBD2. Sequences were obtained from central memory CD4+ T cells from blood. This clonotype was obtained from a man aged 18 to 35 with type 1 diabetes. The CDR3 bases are TGTGCCAGCAGTGGCCGGGGACTAGCGGCTTACAATGAGCAGTTCTTC. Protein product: CASSGRGLAAYNEQFF.